Presented here are 7 T cell receptor beta chains from one specimen sequenced in a study of OX40 agonist ivuxolimab in advanced cancers. Sequencing was performed with immunoSEQ multiplex PCR; in TCRdb, only in-frame clones are kept and a portion is missing. Of tens of thousands of clones detected, roughly three quarters appear once; the ten largest clones hold about 2.6%. The sample in question was CD4+ or CD8+ T cells sorted from blood, obtained in a trial of the OX40 agonist ivuxolimab. The source is an adult with an advanced solid tumor such as melanoma, head and neck, liver or kidney cancer.

This chain links TRBV28 with TRBJ1-2, with TRBD1 matching over 9 bases. V was clipped by 4 bases and J by 2 bases; unmatched bases: 5. The CDR3 sequence is 15 residues long. Germline V lookup: CDR1 MDHEN, CDR2 SYDVKM. The CDR3 DNA follows: TGTGCCAGCAGTTCCCCGGGACAGGGAAACTATGGCTACACCTTC. Amino acids: CASSSPGQGNYGYTF.

This clone was picked up a small number of times. This chain connects TRBV2 to TRBJ1-5, with no clear D. Per the germline V gene, CDR1 is SNHLY and CDR2 is FYNNEI. Trimming pared 4 bases from V and 6 bases from J, leaving 7 bases between. CDR3 length: 12 residues. Here the CDR3 reads CASSAEGQPQHF. The CDR3 DNA reads TGTGCCAGCAGTGCTGAAGGTCAGCCCCAGCATTTT.

The J gene is TRBJ2-2, the V gene TRBV11-2; no definite D call. Germline CDR1 is SGHAT and CDR2 is FQNNGV. The length of the CDR3 is 14 residues. Trimming shortened V by 3 bases and J by 3 bases, and 8 bases separated the two germline ends. This CDR3 reads CASSLLRDTGELFF. DNA of the CDR3: TGTGCCAGCAGCTTGTTACGGGACACCGGGGAGCTGTTTTTT.

This chain connects TRBV7-9 to TRBJ1-3; D is ambiguous. The germline CDR1 and CDR2 sequences are SEHNR and FQNEAQ (reference sequence). There are 14 residues in the CDR3. V was trimmed by 1 base and J by 0 bases, leaving 4 bases between them. The CDR3 DNA reads TGTGCCAGCAGCTTAGACAGCTCTGGAAACACCATATATTTT. This codes for CASSLDSSGNTIYF.

Only a few counts were recorded for this clone. This chain connects TRBV5-6 to TRBJ2-7; 9 bases line up with TRBD2. Germline assignment: CDR1 SGHDT and CDR2 YYEEEE. The CDR3 has 14 residues. V lost 3 bases, J lost 7 bases, and 8 bases stayed unmatched. This CDR3 is CASSSVAGVREQYF. The CDR3 nucleotides are TGTGCCAGCAGCTCCGTAGCGGGAGTGAGGGAGCAGTACTTC.

The chain couples TRBV6-1 to TRBJ1-3; D is unresolved. Looked up from germline, CDR1 is MNHNS and CDR2 is SASEGT. The V end lost 1 base, the J end lost 9 bases, and 7 bases lay between the germline ends. The CDR3 loop spans 12 amino acids. As DNA, the CDR3 is TGTGCCAGCAGTGAAGGTTCGACCACCATATATTTT. It specifies CASSEGSTTIYF.

In its sample, this clone was seen a few times. The chain joins TRBV19 to TRBJ2-3, with 14 bases matching TRBD2. V lost 5 bases and J lost 5; bases outside the gene matches: 6. This CDR3 is built from 16 residues. Germline V gives CDR1 LNHDA, CDR2 SQIVND (reference sequence). The DNA of the CDR3 is TGTGCCAGTAGTTCCGGACTAGCGGGAGGCTTAGATACGCAGTATTTT. Its translation is CASSSGLAGGLDTQYF.